The 13 T cell receptor beta chains listed next were all sequenced from one sample in a study of blood T cell repertoires in COVID-19. The assay was immunoSEQ multiplex PCR, and TCRdb's table has in-frame clones only and misses some. This sample has about 170,000 clones, with around four fifths found just once. The sequenced sample consisted of PBMCs or T cells enriched from blood (not recorded which). These receptors originate from a woman aged 45-59 years who had recovered from COVID-19.

The chain links TRBV5-4 to TRBJ2-7; 12 bases match TRBD2. The germline gives CDR1 SGHNT, CDR2 YYREEE (reference sequence). This CDR3 comprises 19 residues. Unmatched junction bases numbered 17, after V lost 2 bases and J lost 5 bases. The CDR3 protein is CASSFGRLAGAPGGDEQYV. CDR3 nucleotide sequence: TGTGCCAGCAGCTTTGGGAGACTAGCGGGAGCACCAGGTGGGGACGAGCAGTACGTC.

The V gene is TRBV5-1, the J gene TRBJ1-2; D not certain. This CDR3 comprises 13 residues. Trimming shortened V by 4 bases and J by 4 bases, and 11 bases separated the two germline ends. The germline V gene encodes CDR1 SGHRS and CDR2 YFSETQ. This CDR3 is CASSDDGSYGYTF. The CDR3 region has the DNA TGCGCCAGCAGCGACGATGGGAGCTATGGCTACACCTTC.

The chain uses TRBV5-1 and TRBJ2-3, with 10 bases identical to TRBD2. The CDR3 spans 16 residues. Germline loops: CDR1 SGHRS, CDR2 YFSETQ. V shed 1 base, J shed 4 bases, and the junction held 6 bases outside the gene matches. CDR3 bases: TGCGCCAGCAGCTTGCGGCCTAGCGGGAGTTCAGATACGCAGTATTTT. It codes for CASSLRPSGSSDTQYF.

The genes are TRBV4-1 and TRBJ2-3; D not resolved. Germline V CDR1 and CDR2: MGHRA, YSYEKL. With 2 bases removed from V and 4 bases from J, the gap between germline ends came to 16 bases. This CDR3 contains 16 residues. CDR3 coding DNA: TGCGCCAGCAGCCAACCCGAGGTATCTCGGGCAGATACGCAGTATTTT. It specifies CASSQPEVSRADTQYF.

The chain uses TRBV18 and TRBJ1-5; 8 bases are shared with TRBD1. Germline CDR1 and CDR2: KGHSH and LQKENI. The CDR3 has 17 residues. V lost 1 base to trimming and J lost 0 bases; unmatched junction nucleotides: 5. The CDR3 loop reads CASSPRTGSISNQPQHF. DNA of the CDR3: TGTGCCAGCTCACCACGGACAGGGAGTATTAGCAATCAGCCCCAGCATTTT.

J is TRBJ1-3 and V is TRBV4-3, with 8 bases lining up with TRBD1. This CDR3 contains 14 residues. Losses at the gene ends were 4 bases for V and 4 bases for J; bases not matched to a gene: 3. Germline CDR1 and CDR2: LGHNA and YSLEER. Here the CDR3 DNA reads TGCGCCAGCAGCCTGACAGGGGACGGAAACACCATATATTTT. Protein sequence: CASSLTGDGNTIYF.

Here the CDR3 reads CSVERTGNYGYTF. The CDR3 DNA reads TGCAGCGTTGAAAGGACAGGGAACTATGGCTACACCTTC. The V and J genes are TRBV29-1 and TRBJ1-2; 8 nucleotides line up with TRBD1. V gave up 2 bases and J gave up 2 bases; unmatched junction bases: 1. This CDR3 has 13 residues. Germline CDR1 and CDR2: SQVTM and ANQGSEA.

The chain recombines TRBV28 with TRBJ1-5, with 7 bases aligning to TRBD1. V shed 7 bases, J shed 4 bases, and the junction held 4 bases outside the gene matches. The CDR3 covers 13 residues. Germline CDR1 and CDR2: MDHEN and SYDVKM. The CDR3 loop reads CASKTGQNQPQHF. In DNA form, the CDR3 reads TGTGCCAGCAAGACAGGGCAGAATCAGCCCCAGCATTTT.

This clone occurred a few times. The chain joins TRBV5-6 to TRBJ1-1, with TRBD1 identical over 7 bases. CDR3 length: 15 residues. The germline V gene encodes CDR1 SGHDT and CDR2 YYEEEE. V trimming: 4 bases; J trimming: 4 bases; junction bases outside the gene matches: 10. CDR3 sequence reads: CASSRTTGAGTEAFF. The CDR3 region has the DNA TGTGCCAGCAGCCGTACAACAGGGGCCGGCACTGAAGCTTTCTTT.

A few counts support this clone. V usage is TRBV4-1 and J usage is TRBJ1-2, with D perhaps TRBD1 (5 bases). The CDR3 length is 13 residues. Trimming removed 0 bases from V and 5 bases from J, with 7 bases in between. Germline assignment: CDR1 MGHRA and CDR2 YSYEKL. This CDR3 reads CASSQEGPYGYTF. In DNA, the CDR3 is TGCGCCAGCAGCCAAGAGGGGCCTTATGGCTACACCTTC.

There are a few counts of this clone. This chain uses TRBV29-1 with TRBJ1-3; 7 bases align to TRBD1. The junction had 4 bases not matched to a gene; V was cut back by 5 bases and J by 0 bases. Germline V gene data show CDR1 as SQVTM and CDR2 as ANQGSEA. The CDR3 loop spans 14 amino acids. CDR3 bases: TGCAGCGTTTACAGGGGTAGCTCTGGAAACACCATATATTTT. Protein: CSVYRGSSGNTIYF.

The chain uses TRBV5-8 and TRBJ1-6; TRBD1 is a possible D gene (6 bases). Looked up from germline, CDR1 is SGHTS and CDR2 is YDEGEE. The CDR3 loop spans 13 amino acids. V gave up 4 bases and J gave up 7 bases, with 9 bases separating them. The CDR3 DNA reads as TGTGCCAGCAGCCAAACAGGGAATTCACCCCTCCACTTT. It codes for CASSQTGNSPLHF.

CDR3 sequence reads: CASSLLWGQGDGYTF. DNA for the CDR3: TGTGCCAGCAGTTTGCTCTGGGGACAGGGGGATGGCTACACCTTC. The chain joins TRBV27 to TRBJ1-2; the match to TRBD1 covers 11 bases. The CDR3 loop spans 15 amino acids. After removal of 3 bases from V and 6 bases from J, the junction contained 6 bases not matched to a gene. Germline CDR1 and CDR2: MNHEY and SMNVEV (reference sequence).